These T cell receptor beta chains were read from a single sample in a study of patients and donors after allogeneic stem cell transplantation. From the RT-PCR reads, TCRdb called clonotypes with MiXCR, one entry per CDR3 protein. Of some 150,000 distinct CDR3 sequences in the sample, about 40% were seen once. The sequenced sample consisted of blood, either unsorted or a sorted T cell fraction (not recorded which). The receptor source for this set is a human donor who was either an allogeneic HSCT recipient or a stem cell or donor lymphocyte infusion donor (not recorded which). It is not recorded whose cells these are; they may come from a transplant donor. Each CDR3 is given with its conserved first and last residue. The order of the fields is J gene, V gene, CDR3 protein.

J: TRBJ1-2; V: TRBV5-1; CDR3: CASSLAGQLLASYGYTF
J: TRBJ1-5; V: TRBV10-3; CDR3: CAIRARRGPNQPQHF
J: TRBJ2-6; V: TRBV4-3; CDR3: CASSQEWAGANVLTF
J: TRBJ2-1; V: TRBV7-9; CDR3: CASTYSPLATYNEQFF
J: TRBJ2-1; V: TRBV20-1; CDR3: CSAPRLAGNEQFF
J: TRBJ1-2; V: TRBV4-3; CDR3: CASSLQTGNGYTF
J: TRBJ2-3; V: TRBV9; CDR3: CASSAQGGPPDTQYF
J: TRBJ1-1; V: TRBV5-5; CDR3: CASSLAAVEAFF
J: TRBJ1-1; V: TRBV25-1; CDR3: CASSAQLSTEAFF
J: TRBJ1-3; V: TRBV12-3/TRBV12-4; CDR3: CASSLIRLGNTIYF
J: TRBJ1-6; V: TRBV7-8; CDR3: CASSLGVRDQSYNSPLHF
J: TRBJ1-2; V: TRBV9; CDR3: CASSGSRAKINYGYTF
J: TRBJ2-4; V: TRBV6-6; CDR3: CASSYSGLANIQYF
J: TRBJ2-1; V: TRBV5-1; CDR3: CASSGVAGDYNEQFF
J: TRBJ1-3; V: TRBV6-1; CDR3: CASSELQGAGNTIYF
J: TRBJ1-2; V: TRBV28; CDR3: CASSTSGGGYTF
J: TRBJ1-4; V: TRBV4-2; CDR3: CASGRAGGDVSEKLFF
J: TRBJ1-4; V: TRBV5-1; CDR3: CASSLDAGPNEKLFF
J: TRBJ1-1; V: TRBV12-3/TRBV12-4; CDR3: CASTAWNTEAFF
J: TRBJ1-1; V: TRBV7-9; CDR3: CASSLAVVFNTEAFF
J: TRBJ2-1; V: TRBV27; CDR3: CASALGNEQFF
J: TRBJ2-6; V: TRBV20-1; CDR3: CSASTSGANVLTF
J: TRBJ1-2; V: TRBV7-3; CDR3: CASSLEGSSNYGYTF
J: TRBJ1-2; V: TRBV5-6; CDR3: CASSLSGQVYGYTF
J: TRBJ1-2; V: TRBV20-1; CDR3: CSAREAVAAIYGYTF
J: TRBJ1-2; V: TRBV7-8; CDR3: CASSLGTDGYTF
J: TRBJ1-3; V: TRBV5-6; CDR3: CASSGGQGGNTIYF
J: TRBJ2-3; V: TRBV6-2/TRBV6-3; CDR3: CASSTLDGIGKDTQYF
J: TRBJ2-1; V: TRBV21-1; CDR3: CASSPLLGMPRNEQFF
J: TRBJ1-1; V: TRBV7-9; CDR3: CASSLGGIPEAFF
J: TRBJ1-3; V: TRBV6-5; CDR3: CASSNRRGNTIYF
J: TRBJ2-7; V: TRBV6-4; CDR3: CASIRDIPYEQYF
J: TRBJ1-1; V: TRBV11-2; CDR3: CASSIEGGYNTEAFF
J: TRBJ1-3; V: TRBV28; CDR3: CASSSWVLSGNTIYF
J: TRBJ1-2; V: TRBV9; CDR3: CASSVGQGKGYTF
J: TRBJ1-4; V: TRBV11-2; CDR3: CASSLVSGITNEKLFF
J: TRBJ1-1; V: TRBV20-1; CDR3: CSASDSPNTEAFF
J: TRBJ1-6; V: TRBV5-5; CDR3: CASSLRQGDVWYNSPLHF
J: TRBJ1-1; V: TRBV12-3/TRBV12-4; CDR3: CASRSGLMNTEAFF
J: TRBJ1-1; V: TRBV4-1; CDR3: CASSLFPPGTEAFF
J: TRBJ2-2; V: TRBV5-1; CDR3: CASSHDGTRNTGELFF
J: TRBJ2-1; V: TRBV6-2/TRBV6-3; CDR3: CASSYGMGASYNEQFF
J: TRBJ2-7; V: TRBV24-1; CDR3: CATSDFVTGGRYEQYF
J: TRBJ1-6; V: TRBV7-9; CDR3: CASSSGSPLHF
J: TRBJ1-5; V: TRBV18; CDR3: CASSPEYADGQPQHF
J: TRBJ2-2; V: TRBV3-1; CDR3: CASSQEGGLEDGELFF
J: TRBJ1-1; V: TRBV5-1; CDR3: CASSLTGLGNTEAFF
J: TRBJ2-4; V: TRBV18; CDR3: CASSPWTDGAKNIQYF
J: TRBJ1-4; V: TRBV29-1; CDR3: CSVTPGNEKLFF
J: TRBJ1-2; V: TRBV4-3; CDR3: CASSQAAMGYGYTF
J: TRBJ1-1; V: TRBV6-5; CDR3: CASSLDREVTEAFF
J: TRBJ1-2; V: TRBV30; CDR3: CAWSFAGNYGYTF